The 25 T cell receptor beta chains presented below share a single source sample, sequenced in a study of T-cell reconstitution after alpha-beta-depleted transplantation in children. This sample's TCRbeta library carried unique molecular identifier barcodes. TCRdb recomputed calls from the PCR reads with MiXCR, one row per CDR3 protein. The data hold a few hundred thousand distinct CDR3 sequences, with approximately 20% observed a single time. Sequences were derived from PBMCs from the stem cell graft donor, sampled from the stem cell graft. The source is a human donor who donated a stem cell graft to a child with acute lymphoblastic leukemia.

In regard to this clonotype: One end of the junction varies from germline; a read error may be responsible. The chain links TRBV25-1 to TRBJ2-3, with TRBD2 identical over 14 bases. The CDR3 is 20 amino acids. Germline-derived CDR1 and CDR2 are MGHDK and SYGVNS. CDR3 sequence: CASSASPGLAGVTSTDTHYF. CDR3 DNA sequence: TGTGCCAGCAGTGCATCGCCGGGACTAGCGGGAGTGACTAGCACAGATACGCACTATTTT.

The rearrangement joins TRBV6-5 to TRBJ2-1; D is unresolved. With 2 bases removed from V and 5 bases from J, the gap between germline ends came to 7 bases. Germline CDR1 reads MNHEY; CDR2 reads SVGAGI. This CDR3 region has 13 residues. CDR3 sequence: CASSYGQNNEQFF. CDR3 coding DNA: TGTGCCAGCAGTTACGGCCAGAACAATGAGCAGTTCTTC.

This chain links TRBV29-1 with TRBJ2-1; 7 nucleotides align to TRBD2. CDR3 size: 14 residues. After removal of 5 bases from V and 10 bases from J, the junction contained 14 bases not matched to a gene. Germline loops: CDR1 SQVTM, CDR2 ANQGSEA. CDR3: CSVPPSGRAREQFF. Here the CDR3 DNA reads TGCAGCGTTCCTCCTAGCGGACGAGCGCGCGAGCAGTTCTTC.

The chain recombines TRBV18 with TRBJ1-3; no definite D call. This CDR3 region has 16 residues. V was pared by 0 bases and J by 2 bases, with 11 bases between. Germline lookup yields CDR1 KGHSH and CDR2 LQKENI. CDR3 sequence (DNA): TGTGCCAGCTCACCACCGGCAAGGGTTCCTGGAAACACCATATATTTT. Translated: CASSPPARVPGNTIYF.

This clonotype has more than one count but fewer than ten. This chain joins TRBV12-3 or TRBV12-4 and TRBJ2-2, with 9 bases identical to TRBD1. V shed 5 bases, J shed 6 bases, and the junction held 7 bases outside the gene matches. This CDR3 contains 15 residues. CDR3 region: CASSSRDREAGELFF. Written as DNA, the CDR3 is TGTGCCAGCAGTAGCCGGGACAGGGAGGCCGGGGAGCTGTTTTTT.

The rearrangement uses TRBV11-2 and TRBJ2-1; D is unresolved. The germline V gene has CDR1 SGHAT and CDR2 FQNNGV. V gave up 6 bases and J gave up 7 bases, with 16 bases separating them. The CDR3 has 14 amino acids. The chain's CDR3 is CASRLYPPRNEQFF. For the CDR3, the DNA is TGTGCCAGCAGGCTTTATCCTCCTAGGAATGAGCAGTTCTTC. Combining the CDR3 with reference TRBV11-2 and TRBJ2-1 gives the whole variable domain EAGVAQSPRYKIIEKRQSVAFWCNPISGHATLYWYQQILGQGPKLLIQFQNNGVVDDSQLPKDRFSAERLKGVDSTLKIQPAKLEDSAVYLCASRLYPPRNEQFFGPGTRLTVL.

The rearrangement links TRBV19 to TRBJ1-5; possible D gene TRBD1, 6 bases. The germline V gene encodes CDR1 LNHDA and CDR2 SQIVND (reference sequence). This CDR3 region has 15 residues. V lost 4 bases and J 4 bases, leaving 14 bases between the germline ends. The CDR3 nucleotides are TGTGCCAGTAGTACCTCGGGGGGCTGGAATCAGCCCCAGCATTTT. It is translated as CASSTSGGWNQPQHF.

This chain joins TRBV24-1 and TRBJ2-3; D not certain. V shed 5 bases and J shed 0 bases, with 11 bases lying between them. Germline loops: CDR1 KGHDR, CDR2 SFDVKD. The CDR3 totals 15 residues. The CDR3 sequence: CATSARGGSTDTQYF. CDR3 sequence (DNA): TGTGCCACCAGTGCCCGCGGCGGTAGCACAGATACGCAGTATTTT.

The chain recombines TRBV15 with TRBJ2-3; TRBD2 aligns across 8 bases. CDR3 length: 15 amino acids. The V and J ends lost 5 bases and 3 bases, in that order; junction bases with no gene match: 7. Per germline, CDR1 LNHNV and CDR2 YYDKDF (reference sequence). DNA for the CDR3: TGTGCCACCAGCCCGGGAGCGGGAGATACAGATACGCAGTATTTT. Amino acids: CATSPGAGDTDTQYF.

This clonotype was counted only a few times. The chain is built from TRBV25-1 and TRBJ2-1; 7 nucleotides agree with TRBD2. Germline CDR1 MGHDK, CDR2 SYGVNS. With 6 bases clipped from V and 0 bases from J, the junction kept 8 bases outside the gene matches. This CDR3 contains 16 residues. CDR3 sequence reads: CASRGGIISSYNEQFF. CDR3 bases: TGTGCCAGCAGGGGAGGGATCATCAGCTCCTACAATGAGCAGTTCTTC.

This clonotype was detected only a few times. This chain uses TRBV27 with TRBJ2-2; a weak D match, TRBD2 (6 bases). This CDR3 contains 15 residues. V lost 4 bases and J 8 bases, leaving 17 bases between the germline ends. Looked up from germline, CDR1 is MNHEY and CDR2 is SMNVEV (reference sequence). This CDR3 is CASSSGLASLGELFF. In DNA, the CDR3 is TGTGCCAGCAGTTCCGGGCTAGCGTCGTTGGGGGAGCTGTTTTTT.

This sequence joins TRBV6-1 and TRBJ2-2; 7 bases are shared with TRBD1. The CDR3 length is 15 residues. Germline-derived CDR1 and CDR2 are MNHNS and SASEGT. V shed 6 bases, J shed 3 bases, and the junction held 7 bases outside the gene matches. The CDR3 bases are TGTGCCAGCAGGGACAGGCGCTTGGACACCGGGGAGCTGTTTTTT. Translated: CASRDRRLDTGELFF.

This clonotype was detected a few times. The chain is built from TRBV29-1 and TRBJ1-1; D remains unclear. The CDR3 consists of 14 residues. V was clipped by 3 bases and J by 4 bases, with 15 bases between them. Germline lookup yields CDR1 SQVTM and CDR2 ANQGSEA. DNA of the CDR3: TGCAGCGTTGAGGGAAGTGGGTATACCACTGAAGCTTTCTTT. Protein: CSVEGSGYTTEAFF. Complete variable domain (other parts from reference TRBV29-1 and TRBJ1-1): SAVISQKPSRDICQRGTSLTIQCQVDSQVTMMFWYRQQPGQSLTLIATANQGSEATYESGFVIDKFPISRPNLTFSTLTVSNMSPEDSSIYLCSVEGSGYTTEAFFGQGTRLTVV.

V gene TRBV20-1 combines with J gene TRBJ2-7, with D unresolved. This CDR3 has 13 residues. The germline V and J ends were trimmed by 1 base and 2 bases, with 9 bases remaining between them. Germline V gives CDR1 DFQATT, CDR2 SNEGSKA (reference sequence). The CDR3 sequence: CSARATRPYEQYF. The CDR3 DNA reads as TGCAGTGCTAGAGCGACCAGACCCTACGAGCAGTACTTC.

There are a few counts of this clonotype. J is TRBJ1-2 and V is TRBV12-3 or TRBV12-4; possible D gene TRBD1, 5 bases. The CDR3 contains 17 residues. V was cut by 5 bases and J by 4 bases, with 23 bases left in between. Here the CDR3 reads CASSPRGVRAMVYGYTF. The DNA for the CDR3 is TGTGCCAGCAGTCCGCGCGGCGTCAGGGCTATGGTCTATGGCTACACCTTC.

The CDR3 coding sequence is TGTGCCAGCAGTGCCTCTAGCGGGAGCCCCCACGAGCAGTACTTC. It is translated as CASSASSGSPHEQYF. J is TRBJ2-7 and V is TRBV27; the match to TRBD2 covers 10 bases. CDR3 length: 15 residues. Per germline, CDR1 MNHEY and CDR2 SMNVEV (reference sequence). The J segment lost 5 bases and the V segment lost 5 bases, leaving 9 bases of the junction unmatched.

This clonotype was counted between two and nine times. The chain carries TRBV3-1 and TRBJ1-1; no clear D gene. Trimming took off 1 base at V and 0 bases at J, with 9 bases between the two ends. Germline V gives CDR1 LGHDT, CDR2 YNNKEL (reference sequence). The CDR3 contains 15 residues. The CDR3 sequence is CASSQVGVMNTEAFF. The CDR3, as DNA: TGTGCCAGCAGCCAAGTCGGGGTGATGAACACTGAAGCTTTCTTT.

CDR3 sequence (DNA): TGTGCCAGCAGCTTATCAACCGGGACTAGAATAGGCGGTACGCAGTATTTT. This encodes CASSLSTGTRIGGTQYF. The chain recombines TRBV11-2 with TRBJ2-3, with 8 bases matching TRBD2. The junction had 15 bases not matched to a gene; V was cut back by 2 bases and J by 8 bases. Germline-derived CDR1 and CDR2 are SGHAT and FQNNGV. CDR3 length: 17 residues.

This rearrangement joins TRBV6-1 to TRBJ1-6; TRBD1 is a possible D gene (6 bases). The CDR3 has 14 residues. CDR1 and CDR2 from the germline V gene are MNHNS and SASEGT. Trimming took off 6 bases at V and 10 bases at J, with 16 bases between the two ends. Here the CDR3 reads CASRPTGNGSPLHF. The CDR3 coding sequence is TGTGCCAGCAGACCTACAGGGAACGGGTCACCCCTCCACTTT.

A few counts support this clonotype. The V and J genes are TRBV4-1 and TRBJ2-2; no reliable D call. Trimming removed 4 bases at V and 9 bases at J, with 6 bases between. CDR1 MGHRA and CDR2 YSYEKL come from the germline V gene. CDR3 length equals 11 residues. DNA for the CDR3: TGCGCCAGCAGCCTTAATAGGGAGCTGTTTTTT. Residues: CASSLNRELFF.

This clonotype was counted between two and nine times. The DNA for the CDR3 is TGTGCCAGCAGTCCTAACTCCCGGGACACTGAAGCTTTCTTT. Its protein is CASSPNSRDTEAFF. V and J are TRBV12-3 or TRBV12-4 and TRBJ1-1; D remains ambiguous. The CDR3 totals 14 residues. V was trimmed by 5 bases and J by 3 bases, leaving 13 bases between them.

The chain uses TRBV4-2 and TRBJ2-2; 12 positions match TRBD1. Germline-derived CDR1 and CDR2 are LGHNA and YNFKEQ. V shed 1 base, J shed 1 base, and the junction held 10 bases outside the gene matches. The CDR3 consists of 20 residues. The CDR3 DNA is TGTGCCAGCAGCCAAGGATCGGGACAGGGGGCCCTTAAGAACACCGGGGAGCTGTTTTTT. This gives the protein CASSQGSGQGALKNTGELFF.

This clonotype was counted between two and nine times. V is TRBV7-9 and J is TRBJ1-1; D unresolved. This CDR3 comprises 17 residues. Looked up from germline, CDR1 is SEHNR and CDR2 is FQNEAQ (reference sequence). V lost 2 bases and J lost 2, with 18 bases in between. The DNA of the CDR3 is TGTGCCAGCAGCTTATCCTCACCCCCGTCCCCCAACACTGAAGCTTTCTTT. Amino acid sequence: CASSLSSPPSPNTEAFF.

This clonotype was seen a few times. The chain joins TRBV25-1 to TRBJ2-2; 10 nucleotides match TRBD2. The V and J ends lost 10 bases and 0 bases, in that order; junction bases with no gene match: 11. Germline lookup yields CDR1 MGHDK and CDR2 SYGVNS. This CDR3 spans 17 amino acids. Here the CDR3 reads CATEGGTSGTNTGELFF. Written as DNA, the CDR3 is TGTGCCACTGAGGGGGGCACTAGCGGGACGAACACCGGGGAGCTGTTTTTT.

This clonotype turned up a few times. This chain uses TRBV5-6 with TRBJ2-3, with 14 positions matching TRBD2. The junction had 13 bases not matched to a gene; V was cut back by 3 bases and J by 7 bases. The CDR3 is 18 residues long. CDR1 and CDR2 (germline): SGHDT, YYEEEE. CDR3 bases: TGTGCCAGCAGCTCCCGACTAGCGGGAGGGCACCCAAGGAATACGCAGTATTTT. Translation: CASSSRLAGGHPRNTQYF.